Below are 17 T cell receptor beta chains sequenced from a single sample in a study of T cell responses to AZD1222 COVID-19 vaccine. TCRdb's table, derived via immunoSEQ multiplex PCR, lists solely in-frame clones and lacks some. Among 150,000 to 200,000 clones, approximately 90% were seen once, and the ten largest hold about 3%. This specimen was peripheral blood, taken on day 0 of AZD1222 vaccination. The receptors were gathered from an adult in good health.

V and J are TRBV11-2 and TRBJ2-5, with D maybe TRBD2 (6 bases). Trimming removed 5 bases from V and 5 bases from J, with 18 bases in between. The CDR3 length is 15 residues. Per germline, CDR1 SGHAT and CDR2 FQNNGV. As DNA, the CDR3 is TGTGCCAGCAGCAAAGTATCCGGGAGTGTGGAGACCCAGTACTTC. Amino acid sequence: CASSKVSGSVETQYF.

The chain is built from TRBV19 and TRBJ1-1; D ambiguous. Germline V gene data show CDR1 as LNHDA and CDR2 as SQIVND (reference sequence). The CDR3 has 14 amino acids. V dropped 5 bases and J dropped 2 bases, with 12 bases sitting between them. The CDR3 loop reads CASSATRSNTEAFF. The CDR3 region has the DNA TGTGCCAGTAGTGCAACGAGGAGTAACACTGAAGCTTTCTTT.

The CDR3 reads CAWSPRGATNEKLFF. The CDR3 region has the DNA TGTGCCTGGAGTCCCCGGGGGGCCACTAATGAAAAACTGTTTTTT. This rearrangement joins TRBV30 to TRBJ1-4, with TRBD1 as a possible D gene (6 bases). The CDR3 sequence is 15 residues long. Trimming took off 2 bases at V and 2 bases at J, with 12 bases between the two ends. Germline V gives CDR1 GTSNPN, CDR2 SVGIG (reference sequence).

V usage is TRBV5-1 and J usage is TRBJ1-2; 8 bases are shared with TRBD1. V gave up 0 bases and J gave up 6 bases; unmatched junction bases: 4. The CDR3 extends over 14 amino acids. Germline V gene lookup returns CDR1 SGHRS and CDR2 YFSETQ. DNA of the CDR3: TGCGCCAGCAGCTTGGACCAGGGGGCGAATGGCTACACCTTC. Protein: CASSLDQGANGYTF. Based on the CDR3 plus reference TRBV5-1 and TRBJ1-2, the full variable domain is KAGVTQTPRYLIKTRGQQVTLSCSPISGHRSVSWYQQTPGQGLQFLFEYFSETQRNKGNFPGRFSGRQFSNSRSEMNVSTLELGDSALYLCASSLDQGANGYTFGSGTRLTVV.

The chain couples TRBV6-5 to TRBJ2-7, with unresolved D. Germline V gene data show CDR1 as MNHEY and CDR2 as SVGAGI. The CDR3 extends over 14 amino acids. Deletions cut 2 bases from V and 5 bases from J, with 13 bases between. Written as DNA, the CDR3 is TGTGCCAGCAGTTACGGGTCTGGGGATCACGAGCAGTACTTC. It yields the protein CASSYGSGDHEQYF.

The CDR3 here is CASSGSLNTEAFF. The CDR3 region has the DNA TGCGCCAGCAGTGGGAGTCTGAACACTGAAGCTTTCTTT. The V and J genes are TRBV5-1 and TRBJ1-1; D is uncertain. V lost 5 bases and J 0 bases, leaving 8 bases between the germline ends. The CDR3 spans 13 residues. Germline loops: CDR1 SGHRS, CDR2 YFSETQ.

The chain has TRBV4-1 and TRBJ1-1; D gene ambiguous. Trimming shortened V by 0 bases and J by 0 bases, and 11 bases separated the two germline ends. The CDR3 spans 16 residues. The germline V gene has CDR1 MGHRA and CDR2 YSYEKL. The CDR3 sequence is CASSQDPTLLNTEAFF. The DNA of the CDR3 is TGCGCCAGCAGCCAAGATCCAACACTTTTGAACACTGAAGCTTTCTTT.

This chain joins TRBV11-2 and TRBJ1-2; the match to TRBD1 covers 10 bases. Germline V gene sequence: CDR1 SGHAT, CDR2 FQNNGV. Losses at the gene ends were 5 bases for V and 2 bases for J; bases not matched to a gene: 2. The CDR3 spans 14 residues. CDR3 protein: CASSVGQGNYGYTF. The CDR3 DNA follows: TGTGCCAGCAGCGTGGGACAGGGGAACTATGGCTACACCTTC.

As regards this clone: The same CDR3 is also encoded by other DNA sequences in this sample. The rearrangement uses TRBV5-1 and TRBJ1-3; D ambiguous. The CDR3 totals 14 residues. CDR1 is SGHRS, CDR2 YFSETQ, per germline. Trimming left V 0 bases short and J 4 bases short, with 8 bases between. CDR3 in DNA: TGCGCCAGCAGCTTGGGGGAGGCCGGAAACACCATATATTTT. Amino acid sequence: CASSLGEAGNTIYF.

This chain uses TRBV5-4 with TRBJ2-2; D perhaps matches TRBD2 (6 bases). V was pared by 1 base and J by 6 bases, with 10 bases between. The CDR3 consists of 14 residues. Germline V CDR1 and CDR2: SGHNT, YYREEE (reference sequence). The CDR3 loop is CASSLSGSSGELFF. The CDR3, as DNA: TGTGCCAGCAGCTTGAGCGGGTCGTCCGGGGAGCTGTTTTTT.

The chain links TRBV5-6 to TRBJ2-7, with 8 positions matching TRBD2. With V trimmed by 0 bases and J by 7 bases, 0 bases remained unmatched. Germline CDR1 reads SGHDT; CDR2 reads YYEEEE. The CDR3 is made up of 12 amino acids. In DNA, the CDR3 is TGTGCCAGCAGCTTGGTAGCGGGAGAGCAGTACTTC. Translating gives CASSLVAGEQYF.

The chain combines TRBV19 with TRBJ2-7; D possibly matches TRBD1 or TRBD2 (5 bases each). Germline V gene sequence: CDR1 LNHDA, CDR2 SQIVND (reference sequence). The CDR3 is 15 residues long. V was shortened by 0 bases and J by 0 bases, with 9 bases between the two germline ends. CDR3 amino acids: CASSIEGTNSYEQYF. CDR3 DNA sequence: TGTGCCAGTAGTATAGAAGGGACGAACTCCTACGAGCAGTACTTC. The full variable domain, its missing parts supplied by reference TRBV19 and TRBJ2-7, is DGGITQSPKYLFRKEGQNVTLSCEQNLNHDAMYWYRQDPGQGLRLIYYSQIVNDFQKGDIAEGYSVSREKKESFPLTVTSAQKNPTAFYLCASSIEGTNSYEQYFGPGTRLTVT.

The CDR3 sequence: CASKRERNVYGYTF. The CDR3 DNA follows: TGTGCCAGTAAAAGGGAACGGAACGTCTATGGCTACACCTTC. The chain has TRBV19 and TRBJ1-2; no reliable D call. V lost 7 bases to trimming and J lost 4 bases, with 16 bases between them. The CDR3 contains 14 residues. The germline gives CDR1 LNHDA, CDR2 SQIVND (reference sequence).

The rearrangement joins TRBV12-5 to TRBJ1-1, with 9 bases matching TRBD1. V shed 5 bases, J shed 4 bases, and the junction held 5 bases outside the gene matches. This CDR3 comprises 14 residues. Germline CDR1 LGHNT, CDR2 FRNRAP. This CDR3 is CASGPGTGFTEAFF. Written as DNA, the CDR3 is TGTGCTAGTGGTCCCGGGACAGGGTTCACTGAAGCTTTCTTT. Complete variable domain (other parts from reference TRBV12-5 and TRBJ1-1): DARVTQTPRHKVTEMGQEVTMRCQPILGHNTVFWYRQTMMQGLELLAYFRNRAPLDDSGMPKDRFSAEMPDATLATLKIQPSEPRDSAVYFCASGPGTGFTEAFFGQGTRLTVV.

The chain carries TRBV18 and TRBJ2-2; TRBD1 matches at 7 bases. V trimming: 2 bases; J trimming: 2 bases; junction bases outside the gene matches: 8. From germline, CDR1 is KGHSH and CDR2 LQKENI. The CDR3 length is 17 residues. CDR3 loop: CASSPRGQGFNTGELFF. The CDR3 coding sequence is TGTGCCAGCTCACCAAGGGGGCAGGGTTTCAACACCGGGGAGCTGTTTTTT. Together with reference TRBV18 and TRBJ2-2, the CDR3 gives the full variable domain: NAGVMQNPRHLVRRRGQEARLRCSPMKGHSHVYWYRQLPEEGLKFMVYLQKENIIDESGMPKERFSAEFPKEGPSILRIQQVVRGDSAAYFCASSPRGQGFNTGELFFGEGSRLTVL.

The rearrangement uses TRBV20-1 and TRBJ2-1; perhaps TRBD2 as D (5 bases). Germline V CDR1 and CDR2: DFQATT, SNEGSKA (reference sequence). Deletions cut 3 bases from V and 5 bases from J, with 14 bases between. This CDR3 spans 14 amino acids. CDR3 region: CSASIGGGDNEQFF. The CDR3 DNA sequence: TGCAGTGCTAGTATTGGAGGCGGCGACAATGAGCAGTTCTTC.

The chain couples TRBV14 to TRBJ1-3, with D perhaps matching TRBD1 (6 bases). The CDR3 spans 15 residues. The V and J ends lost 1 base and 4 bases respectively, with 11 bases between them. Per the germline V gene, CDR1 is SGHDN and CDR2 is FVKESK. The CDR3 protein is CASSQAGTRGNTIYF. As DNA, the CDR3 is TGTGCCAGCAGCCAAGCGGGGACAAGAGGAAACACCATATATTTT. The full variable domain, completed using reference TRBV14 and TRBJ1-3, is EAGVTQFPSHSVIEKGQTVTLRCDPISGHDNLYWYRRVMGKEIKFLLHFVKESKQDESGMPNNRFLAERTGGTYSTLKVQPAELEDSGVYFCASSQAGTRGNTIYFGEGSWLTVV.